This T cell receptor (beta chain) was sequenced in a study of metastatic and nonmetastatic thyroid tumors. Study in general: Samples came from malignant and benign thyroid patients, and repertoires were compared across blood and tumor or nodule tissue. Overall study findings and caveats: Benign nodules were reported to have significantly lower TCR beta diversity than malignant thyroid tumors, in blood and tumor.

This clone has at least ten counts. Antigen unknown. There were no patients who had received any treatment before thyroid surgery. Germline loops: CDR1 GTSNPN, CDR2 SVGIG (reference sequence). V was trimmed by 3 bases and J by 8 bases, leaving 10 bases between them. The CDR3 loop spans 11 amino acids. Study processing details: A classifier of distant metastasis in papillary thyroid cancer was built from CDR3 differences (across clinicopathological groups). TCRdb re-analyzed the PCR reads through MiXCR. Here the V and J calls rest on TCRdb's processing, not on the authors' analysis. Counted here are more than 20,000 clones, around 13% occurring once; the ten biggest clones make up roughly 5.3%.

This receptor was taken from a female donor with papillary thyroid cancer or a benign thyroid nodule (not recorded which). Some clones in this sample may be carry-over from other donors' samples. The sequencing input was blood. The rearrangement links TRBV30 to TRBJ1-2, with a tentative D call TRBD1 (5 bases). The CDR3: CAWSAGQGYTF. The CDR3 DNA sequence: TGTGCCTGGAGCGCAGGGCAGGGCTACACCTTC.